The present T cell receptor (beta chain) was sequenced within a study of shared clonotypes between healthy human individuals. Measured with immunoSEQ multiplex PCR; TCRdb has only the in-frame clones, and not every one. The sample holds some 2.3 million clones; approximately 93% are singletons and the top ten take 0.39%. The germline gives CDR1 SGDLS, CDR2 YYNGEE. The CDR3 loop spans 13 amino acids. J gave up 6 bases and V 3 bases, and 3 bases lay outside the gene matches. This sequence originates from a man between 18 and 35 years old in good health. Some clones in this sample may be carry-over from other donors' samples. The gene calls are TRBV9 and TRBJ1-2; TRBD1 matches 9 bases. Sequencing used naive CD4+ T cells from PBMCs. Described subset: CD45RA+ positively selected. Here the CDR3 reads CASSERTGDGYTF. The CDR3 region has the DNA TGTGCCAGCAGCGAACGGACAGGGGATGGCTACACCTTC.